This TCR beta chain was identified during a study of T cells in Graves' hyperthyroidism and ophthalmopathy. Turning to the study itself: Peripheral blood collection took place at initial diagnosis, before any treatment. Overall study findings and caveats: The blood repertoire included most of the expanded thyroid clonotypes above 0.001.

Uncontrolled infection, other autoimmune disease, pregnancy and lactation each barred patients from inclusion. 8.5 to 10 ml of fresh peripheral blood supplied the PBMCs. Points on this clonotype: What it binds is unknown. Likely a read error: the CDR3 ends without its conserved phenylalanine or tryptophan.

TCR beta CDR3 regions were amplified from RNA. HTBI primers drove first-round RT-PCR of the TCR CDR3. Using its own MiXCR run on the multiplex PCR reads, TCRdb lists one record per CDR3 protein. The table has almost 600,000 distinct CDR3 sequences, around 13% seen once. Trimming took 2 bases from V and 6 from J, leaving 13 bases between them. The CDR3 totals 14 residues. This TCR came from a woman in her twenties or thirties with Graves' hyperthyroidism that later progressed to Graves' ophthalmopathy. The sample consisted of blood. V usage is TRBV12-3 or TRBV12-4 and J usage is TRBJ1-1; D is unresolved. Here the CDR3 DNA reads TGTGCCAGCAGTTTAAGGCGGACCAACGCTGAAGCTTTCCTT. Translating gives CASSLRRTNAEAFL.